This TCR beta chain is drawn from a study of T cells after yellow fever vaccination. Study summary: Low-cell-number fractions were prepared with SMART-Seq v4 Ultra Low Input. Points from the study as a whole: Abundant clonotypes (contaminants from the bulk population) could be present in FACS-sorted repertoires.

After removal of 5 bases from V and 2 bases from J, the junction contained 7 bases not matched to a gene. The CDR3 spans 14 residues. Germline assignment: CDR1 DFQATT and CDR2 SNEGSKA (reference sequence). Researchers made TCR cDNA using 5'RACE template switching, and this step added a universal primer site and UMIs. In TCRdb, the 5' RACE reads were re-called with MiXCR into one record per CDR3 protein. The top ten clones hold approximately 18% of a sample with 300,000 to 400,000 distinct CDR3 sequences, over 8% of them seen once. The table lists this clonotype with many counts. The antigen remains undetermined.

Sample: PBMCs, taken on the day of the first yellow fever vaccination. The genes are TRBV20-1 and TRBJ2-7; 9 bases match TRBD2. This clonotype was sampled from a man younger than 35 who received the YFV17D yellow fever vaccine. Here the CDR3 DNA reads TGCAGTGCTCGGCTAGCGGGGATAACCTACGAGCAGTACTTC. Translation gives CSARLAGITYEQYF.